These 8 T cell receptor beta chains were sequenced from one sample in a study of CD8 T cells in ankylosing spondylitis. These receptors' antigens are unknown. General study points: One TCR beta motif, made up of eight or nine highly homologous variants, appeared characteristic of ankylosing spondylitis blood.

TCRdb redid the calling of the 5' RACE reads with MiXCR, one entry per CDR3 protein. The table includes some 100,000 distinct CDR3 sequences, just under 9% detected once. Sequencing input: blood, either unsorted or a sorted T cell fraction (not recorded which). These receptors all come from a male donor with ankylosing spondylitis.

In this sample, this clonotype turned up a few times. The gene calls are TRBV27 and TRBJ2-1; 7 bases are shared with TRBD2. The CDR3 sequence is 12 residues long. V shed 9 bases and J 9 bases; nucleotides not matched to a gene: 8. Per the germline V gene, CDR1 is MNHEY and CDR2 is SMNVEV (reference sequence). CDR3 nucleotides: TGTGCCAGTCAAAGGACTAGTGCTGAGCAGTTCTTC. Its protein product is CASQRTSAEQFF.

This clonotype was counted between two and nine times. This rearrangement joins TRBV20-1 to TRBJ1-1; D might be TRBD1 (6 bases). This CDR3 comprises 11 residues. V shed 7 bases and J shed 3 bases, with 9 bases lying between them. Germline CDR1 and CDR2: DFQATT and SNEGSKA (reference sequence). The CDR3 reads CSVGGYTEAFF. CDR3 DNA sequence: TGCAGTGTGGGGGGCTACACTGAAGCTTTCTTT.

This clonotype showed up many times. The rearrangement links TRBV20-1 to TRBJ2-7; D might be TRBD2 (6 bases). The CDR3 has 15 amino acids. Germline CDR1 DFQATT, CDR2 SNEGSKA (reference sequence). The V end lost 0 bases, the J end lost 6 bases, and 18 bases lay between the germline ends. CDR3 nucleotides: TGCAGTGCTAGAGATCCCGCTAGCGAAGTGGCCGAGCAGTACTTC. It yields the protein CSARDPASEVAEQYF.

The chain couples TRBV7-9 to TRBJ1-3; 12 bases line up with TRBD1. The CDR3 contains 20 residues. Germline V gene lookup returns CDR1 SEHNR and CDR2 FQNEAQ (reference sequence). Losses at the gene ends were 0 bases for V and 0 bases for J; bases not matched to a gene: 9. The CDR3 spells CASSLAIGTGGLPSGNTIYF. CDR3 nucleotide sequence: TGTGCCAGCAGCTTAGCGATCGGGACAGGGGGCCTCCCCTCTGGAAACACCATATATTTT.

V usage is TRBV24-1 and J usage is TRBJ2-7, with 11 bases identical to TRBD2. V dropped 1 base and J dropped 2; count of bases not matched to a gene: 6. This CDR3 is built from 17 residues. Germline loops: CDR1 KGHDR, CDR2 SFDVKD. The CDR3 DNA reads TGTGCCACCAGTGATTTAGGGGGACTAGCGGAGACCTACGAGCAGTACGTC. Its protein is CATSDLGGLAETYEQYV.

This clonotype has just a few counts. The genes are TRBV7-9 and TRBJ2-7; 10 bases map to TRBD2. The germline CDR1 and CDR2 sequences are SEHNR and FQNEAQ (reference sequence). With V trimmed by 5 bases and J by 2 bases, 0 bases remained unmatched. The CDR3 consists of 13 residues. The DNA for the CDR3 is TGTGCCAGCAGCACTAGCGGGGCCTACGAGCAGTACGTC. It is translated as CASSTSGAYEQYV.

The table lists this clonotype with a few counts. The rearrangement joins TRBV5-6 to TRBJ2-5; 8 nucleotides match TRBD1. Unmatched junction bases numbered 12, after V lost 6 bases and J lost 5 bases. The CDR3 has 15 amino acids. Per germline, CDR1 SGHDT and CDR2 YYEEEE. In DNA form, the CDR3 reads TGTGCCAGCACCCTAGGGGGACAGGAGATTGAGACCCAGTACTTC. Encoded protein: CASTLGGQEIETQYF.

Many counts were recorded for this clonotype. The V call is TRBV12-3 or TRBV12-4, the J call TRBJ1-5, with D possibly TRBD1 on 5 matching bases. The CDR3 spans 15 residues. Trimming cost V 0 bases and J 7 bases, with 13 bases left between them. The CDR3 nucleotides are TGTGCCAGCAGTTTAGCCGGGACCCCTTTGCAGCCCCAGCATTTT. This encodes CASSLAGTPLQPQHF.